The source of this T cell receptor (beta chain) is a study of ipilimumab plus nivolumab after autologous stem cell transplantation. Study findings and constraints: TCR repertoire, Treg phenotype and gut microbiota reportedly support more study of this approach.

Concerning this clone: Its specificity is unknown.

The assay was immunoSEQ multiplex PCR, and TCRdb's table has in-frame clones only and misses some. Found here are 9,000 to 15,000 clones, more than 60% of them singletons; the top ten hold roughly 9.6%. Checkpoint therapy with ipilimumab 1 mg/kg began 14 to 28 days after transplant. V shed 9 bases, J shed 2 bases, and the junction held 20 bases outside the gene matches. Germline assignment: CDR1 LNHDA and CDR2 SQIVND (reference sequence). The CDR3 is 18 residues long. The sample in question was PBMCs, obtained in a trial of ipilimumab plus nivolumab as post-transplant consolidation. The origin of this receptor is a male donor with multiple myeloma. The chain is built from TRBV19 and TRBJ2-3, with 7 bases fitting TRBD2. The CDR3 nucleotides are TGTGCCAGAATCACACCTTCCGGGGGGTGGGTATACACAGATACGCAGTATTTT. Protein sequence: CARITPSGGWVYTDTQYF. Full variable domain (rest looked up from reference TRBV19 and TRBJ2-3): DGGITQSPKYLFRKEGQNVTLSCEQNLNHDAMYWYRQDPGQGLRLIYYSQIVNDFQKGDIAEGYSVSREKKESFPLTVTSAQKNPTAFYLCARITPSGGWVYTDTQYFGPGTRLTVL.